A selection of T cell receptor beta chains follows, all from one sample in a study of blood T cell repertoires in COVID-19. TCRdb keeps only in-frame clones here, not all; method: immunoSEQ multiplex PCR. The sample includes fewer than 35,000 clones, roughly 90% seen only once; the top ten take more than 3%. Sample: peripheral blood. All receptors derive from a man in his fifties or sixties with acute or convalescent COVID-19. Each CDR3 is given with its conserved first and last residue.

V gene,CDR3 length,J gene,CDR3 protein
TRBV6-1,15,TRBJ2-1,CASSELGTRNNEQFF
TRBV7-2,15,TRBJ2-7,CASSVGTSGYYEQYF
TRBV11-3,16,TRBJ1-5,CASSELQVTINQPQHF
TRBV6-2/TRBV6-3,16,TRBJ1-2,CASSTPYRRGDYGYTF
TRBV7-2,16,TRBJ2-3,CASSWRAAPSTDTQYF
TRBV5-1,16,TRBJ1-6,CASSQLGQGGGSPLHF
TRBV18,16,TRBJ1-5,CASSPPNSYSNQPQHF
TRBV7-9,16,TRBJ1-1,CASSLGRAGMNTEAFF
TRBV28,16,TRBJ2-7,CASPPHRGRGRDEQYF
TRBV3-1/TRBV3-2,14,TRBJ1-2,CASSRTSGGYGYTF
TRBV18,15,TRBJ2-1,CASSPLATSYNEQFF
TRBV5-1,15,TRBJ2-2,CASSVAGTGIGELFF
TRBV7-9,13,TRBJ2-7,CASDKKWEGEQYF
TRBV10-3,14,TRBJ2-7,CAIRAGQGADEQYF
TRBV2,12,TRBJ1-2,CASRRTGLGYTF
TRBV7-9,14,TRBJ2-7,CASSTGGYSYEQYF
TRBV18,16,TRBJ2-1,CASSPREREGYNEQFF
TRBV24-1,16,TRBJ2-5,CATSDSRDTPQETQYF
TRBV5-1,15,TRBJ2-5,CASSPTGGWLETQYF
TRBV6-5,15,TRBJ2-2,CASGTSGRSTGELFF
TRBV5-1,16,TRBJ2-5,CASSLYPGRGVETQYF
TRBV5-1,15,TRBJ2-5,CASSPGGSPGETQYF